This entry concerns a single TCR beta chain. The source material, RNA transcripts, was used to amplify TCR beta CDR3 regions. An initial round of RT-PCR targeting the TCR CDR3 relied on the HTBI primer set. TCRdb recomputed calls from the multiplex PCR reads with MiXCR, one row per CDR3 protein. The table includes some 530,000 distinct CDR3 sequences, approximately 23% detected once. The entry originates in a study of T cells in Graves' hyperthyroidism and ophthalmopathy. The V and J ends lost 4 bases and 0 bases, in that order; junction bases with no gene match: 11. In germline, CDR1 is GTSNPN, CDR2 SVGIG (reference sequence). This CDR3 is built from 16 residues.

The receptor comes from a woman aged 70-85 years with Graves' ophthalmopathy. Sequenced: blood. The chain joins TRBV30 to TRBJ1-2; TRBD1 matches at 7 bases. CDR3 nucleotides: TGTGCCTGGATCATCAAGGGGGCTCAATCTAACTATGGCTACACCTTC. As protein: CAWIIKGAQSNYGYTF.